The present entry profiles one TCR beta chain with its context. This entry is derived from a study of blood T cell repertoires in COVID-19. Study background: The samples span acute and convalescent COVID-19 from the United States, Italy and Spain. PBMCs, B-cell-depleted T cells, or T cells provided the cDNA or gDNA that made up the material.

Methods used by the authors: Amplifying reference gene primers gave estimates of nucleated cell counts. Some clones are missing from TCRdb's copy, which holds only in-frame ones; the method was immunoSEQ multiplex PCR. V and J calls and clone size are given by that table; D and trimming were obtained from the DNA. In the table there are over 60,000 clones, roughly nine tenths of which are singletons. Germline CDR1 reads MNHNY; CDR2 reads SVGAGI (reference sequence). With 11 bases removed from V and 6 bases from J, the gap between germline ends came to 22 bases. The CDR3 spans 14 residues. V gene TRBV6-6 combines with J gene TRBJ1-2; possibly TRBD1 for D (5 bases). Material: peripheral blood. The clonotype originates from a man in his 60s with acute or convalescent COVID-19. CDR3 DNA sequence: TGTGCCGTCCCGGAAGGACATTCCTTAGATGGCTACACCTTC. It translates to CAVPEGHSLDGYTF.